The 23 T cell receptor beta chains given below trace back to one sample, sequenced in a study of T-cell reconstitution after alpha-beta-depleted transplantation in children. Unique molecular identifiers tagged the TCRbeta library. MiXCR, applied by TCRdb to the PCR reads, yields one record per CDR3 protein. The sample yields about 200,000 distinct CDR3 sequences, approximately 6.9% seen once. The sample here was PBMCs, taken before TCRalphabeta/CD19-depleted stem cell transplant. All receptors derive from a boy under 10 years old with acute lymphoblastic leukemia, due to receive a stem cell transplant.

In its sample, this clonotype was seen a few times. CDR3 region: CASTIEAADTQYF. The CDR3 bases are TGTGCCAGCACCATAGAAGCGGCAGATACGCAGTATTTT. The genes are TRBV7-2 and TRBJ2-3; possible D gene TRBD2, 5 bases. The CDR3 totals 13 residues. Germline V gives CDR1 SGHTA, CDR2 FQGNSA. V was trimmed by 7 bases and J by 4 bases, leaving 12 bases between them.

The table lists this clonotype with many counts. The J gene is TRBJ2-1, the V gene TRBV5-1; D is possibly TRBD2 (6 bases). The CDR3 is 16 amino acids. With 4 bases removed from V and 8 bases from J, the gap between germline ends came to 22 bases. Germline lookup yields CDR1 SGHRS and CDR2 YFSETQ. CDR3 sequence: CASSPGVSGVWDEQFF. CDR3 in DNA: TGCGCCAGCAGCCCAGGTGTTAGCGGAGTGTGGGATGAGCAGTTCTTC.

This clonotype was picked up many times. The gene calls are TRBV2 and TRBJ2-5, with TRBD1 as a possible D gene (5 bases). The V end was cut by 10 bases, the J end by 4 bases, with 16 bases between. CDR3 length equals 13 residues. Germline V gene data show CDR1 as SNHLY and CDR2 as FYNNEI. The CDR3 DNA sequence: TGTGCCACCACCCGGCAGGACATAGAGACCCAGTACTTC. It specifies CATTRQDIETQYF.

This clonotype came up many times. The chain uses TRBV7-9 and TRBJ2-1; no clear D. This CDR3 comprises 13 residues. V was trimmed by 0 bases and J by 10 bases, leaving 10 bases between them. Germline CDR1 is SEHNR and CDR2 is FQNEAQ (reference sequence). DNA for the CDR3: TGTGCCAGCAGCTTAGCTCCCTTCGGAGAGCAGTTCTTC. It encodes CASSLAPFGEQFF. Looking up the rest from reference TRBV7-9 and TRBJ2-1 gives the full variable domain: DTGVSQNPRHKITKRGQNVTFRCDPISEHNRLYWYRQTLGQGPEFLTYFQNEAQLEKSRLLSDRFSAERPKGSFSTLEIQRTEQGDSAMYLCASSLAPFGEQFFGPGTRLTVL.

This clonotype has a count of ten or more. The chain recombines TRBV5-4 with TRBJ2-2, with D unresolved. This CDR3 spans 16 amino acids. The V gene lost 0 bases and the J gene lost 7 bases, with 16 bases spanning the gap. CDR1 and CDR2 (germline): SGHNT, YYREEE (reference sequence). This CDR3 reads CASSLAGLANRGELFF. In nucleotides, the CDR3 is TGTGCCAGCAGCTTGGCCGGTCTGGCTAACCGCGGGGAGCTGTTTTTT.

This clonotype has a count of ten or more. This chain links TRBV11-2 with TRBJ2-5; TRBD2 matches 11 bases. This CDR3 contains 14 residues. The germline CDR1 and CDR2 sequences are SGHAT and FQNNGV. After removal of 8 bases from V and 2 bases from J, the junction contained 4 bases not matched to a gene. The CDR3: CASGTSGNQETQYF. The CDR3 nucleotides read TGTGCCAGCGGGACTAGCGGTAATCAAGAGACCCAGTACTTC.

This clonotype has ten or more counts. This chain uses TRBV12-3 or TRBV12-4 with TRBJ2-7; D is perhaps TRBD1 (5 bases). V dropped 5 bases and J dropped 4 bases, with 12 bases sitting between them. The CDR3 has 13 amino acids. The CDR3 DNA is TGTGCCAGCAGTCGGGCCGCAGGGTACGAGCAGTACTTC. This codes for CASSRAAGYEQYF.

The V call is TRBV7-2, the J call TRBJ2-3; 14 nucleotides match TRBD2. Germline CDR1 and CDR2: SGHTA and FQGNSA. This CDR3 comprises 17 residues. The V and J ends lost 3 bases and 6 bases, in that order; junction bases with no gene match: 8. CDR3 amino acids: CASSFLTSGGARDTQYF. In nucleotides, the CDR3 is TGTGCCAGCAGCTTTTTGACTAGCGGGGGGGCCAGGGATACGCAGTATTTT.

This clonotype was counted many times. The rearrangement links TRBV5-6 to TRBJ1-2, with TRBD1 as a possible D gene (6 bases). V was shortened by 4 bases and J by 9 bases, with 16 bases between the two germline ends. The CDR3 has 13 amino acids. Germline CDR1 reads SGHDT; CDR2 reads YYEEEE. The CDR3 DNA sequence: TGTGCCAGCAGCCAGGACGAGGGGGATCGCTACACCTTC. Translating gives CASSQDEGDRYTF.

This clonotype was recorded many times. The chain uses TRBV5-6 and TRBJ1-1; D is ambiguous. Trimming removed 3 bases at V and 7 bases at J, with 7 bases between. There are 11 residues in the CDR3. Germline V gene sequence: CDR1 SGHDT, CDR2 YYEEEE. The CDR3 protein is CASSSEFEAFF. The CDR3 nucleotides are TGTGCCAGCAGCTCCGAATTTGAAGCTTTCTTT.

The V gene is TRBV4-3, the J gene TRBJ1-1; no firm D call. Germline CDR1 LGHNA, CDR2 YSLEER. The CDR3 is made up of 14 amino acids. Trimming stripped 0 bases from V and 5 bases from J, with 10 bases between. The CDR3 reads CASSQDRVYTEAFF. CDR3 bases: TGCGCCAGCAGCCAAGATAGGGTTTATACTGAAGCTTTCTTT.

The sample holds many counts of this clonotype. The chain recombines TRBV7-2 with TRBJ2-3, with no clear D. The CDR3 covers 15 residues. Germline loops: CDR1 SGHTA, CDR2 FQGNSA. Trimming shortened V by 5 bases and J by 1 base, and 13 bases separated the two germline ends. The CDR3 protein is CASSQWGGGTDTQYF. As DNA, the CDR3 is TGTGCCAGCAGCCAATGGGGTGGGGGCACAGATACGCAGTATTTT.

This clonotype was counted ten times or more. V and J are TRBV25-1 and TRBJ2-1; possibly TRBD1 for D (6 bases). The CDR3 sequence is 13 residues long. CDR1 is MGHDK and CDR2 is SYGVNS in the germline V gene. Trimming removed 7 bases at V and 8 bases at J, with 15 bases between. CDR3 amino acids: CASTRGRQDEQFF. The CDR3 DNA reads as TGTGCCAGCACCAGGGGACGCCAGGATGAGCAGTTCTTC.

J is TRBJ2-7 and V is TRBV28, with 7 bases fitting TRBD2. This CDR3 has 15 amino acids. The germline gives CDR1 MDHEN, CDR2 SYDVKM. Trimming cost V 6 bases and J 2 bases; bases outside gene matches: 10. In DNA form, the CDR3 reads TGTGCCAGCAGACTCCGATGGGGGGGAGCCTACGAGCAGTACTTC. It yields the protein CASRLRWGGAYEQYF.

The sample holds a few counts of this clonotype. The chain joins TRBV29-1 to TRBJ2-7; D tentatively fits TRBD1 or TRBD2 (5 bases each). The CDR3 runs 12 residues. V dropped 1 base and J dropped 3 bases, with 7 bases sitting between them. Germline V gene lookup returns CDR1 SQVTM and CDR2 ANQGSEA. The CDR3 loop is CSVEGGFYEQYF. The CDR3 bases are TGCAGCGTTGAAGGGGGGTTCTACGAGCAGTACTTC.

This sequence joins TRBV6-2 or TRBV6-3 and TRBJ2-7, with D maybe TRBD1 (6 bases). Germline V CDR1 and CDR2: MNHEY, SVGEGT. The V end lost 8 bases, the J end lost 0 bases, and 11 bases lay between the germline ends. This CDR3 contains 13 residues. CDR3 DNA sequence: TGTGCCAGCTCCTACAGGGTCTCCTACGAGCAGTACTTC. Translated, it gives CASSYRVSYEQYF.

This clonotype was counted between two and nine times. The chain uses TRBV20-1 and TRBJ1-6; D call uncertain. The CDR3 totals 16 residues. Germline V CDR1 and CDR2: DFQATT, SNEGSKA (reference sequence). V gave up 0 bases and J gave up 0 bases, with 9 bases separating them. The CDR3 DNA is TGCAGTGCTAGAGATGGACTTAGCTCCTATAATTCACCCCTCCACTTT. Its protein product is CSARDGLSSYNSPLHF.

Concerning this clonotype: One junction end does not reproduce the germline sequence, and a read error may be involved. The chain is built from TRBV28 and TRBJ1-4; D might be TRBD1 (6 bases). The CDR3 runs to 16 residues. The germline V gene has CDR1 MDHEN and CDR2 SYDVKM. The CDR3 sequence is CDSSLWPGTPNEKLFF. The CDR3 DNA is TGTGACAGCAGTTTATGGCCCGGGACACCTAATGAAAAACTGTTTTTT.

This clonotype was seen many times. This chain uses TRBV28 with TRBJ2-5, with TRBD2 matching over 11 bases. The CDR3 is made up of 16 amino acids. The V gene end was trimmed by 6 bases and the J gene end by 0 bases; junction bases not matched to a gene: 6. CDR1 and CDR2 from the germline V gene are MDHEN and SYDVKM. The CDR3 DNA reads as TGTGCCAGCAGACCGACTAGCGGGGAGTACCAAGAGACCCAGTACTTC. As protein: CASRPTSGEYQETQYF.

This clonotype was found many times. The genes are TRBV7-2 and TRBJ2-6; no reliable D call. V shed 1 base and J shed 0 bases, with 10 bases lying between them. The CDR3 is made up of 17 amino acids. In germline, CDR1 is SGHTA, CDR2 FQGNSA. The CDR3 loop reads CASSLEAVNSGANVLTF. The CDR3 nucleotides read TGTGCCAGCAGCTTAGAGGCGGTTAACTCTGGGGCCAACGTCCTGACTTTC.

This clonotype was seen many times. The rearrangement links TRBV12-3 or TRBV12-4 to TRBJ2-2; D not resolved. Deletions cut 3 bases from V and 2 bases from J, with 10 bases between. This CDR3 has 15 residues. The CDR3 sequence is CASSFIRPNTGELFF. For the CDR3, the DNA is TGTGCCAGCAGTTTTATCAGACCCAACACCGGGGAGCTGTTTTTT.

The sample holds many counts of this clonotype. This rearrangement joins TRBV27 to TRBJ2-3, with D unresolved. The germline V and J ends were trimmed by 10 bases and 6 bases, with 11 bases remaining between them. There are 11 residues in the CDR3. CDR1 and CDR2 (germline): MNHEY, SMNVEV (reference sequence). The CDR3 coding sequence is TGTGCCACCAGCAAGGGCGATACGCAGTATTTT. Translating it yields CATSKGDTQYF.

This clonotype has at least ten counts. The chain combines TRBV20-1 with TRBJ2-3, with TRBD2 matching over 7 bases. The CDR3 covers 13 residues. Losses at the gene ends were 6 bases for V and 6 bases for J; bases not matched to a gene: 9. The germline V gene has CDR1 DFQATT and CDR2 SNEGSKA (reference sequence). The CDR3 bases are TGCAGTGCCCACGAGCGGGGAGGGGATACGCAGTATTTT. Translated: CSAHERGGDTQYF.